These 9 T cell receptor beta chains share one sample of origin, sequenced in a study of OX40 agonist ivuxolimab in advanced cancers. Method: immunoSEQ multiplex PCR; TCRdb's copy keeps in-frame clones and lacks some. Among 26,000 or so clones, over 85% were seen once, and the ten largest hold approximately 19%. The sample here was CD4+ or CD8+ T cells sorted from blood, taken in a trial of the OX40 agonist ivuxolimab. Receptors originate from an adult with an advanced solid tumor such as melanoma, head and neck, liver or kidney cancer.

This chain connects TRBV9 to TRBJ1-2; tentatively, D is TRBD1 (5 bases). Looked up from germline, CDR1 is SGDLS and CDR2 is YYNGEE. The CDR3 is made up of 12 amino acids. Trimming left V 3 bases short and J 3 bases short, with 6 bases between. DNA for the CDR3: TGTGCCAGCAGCGCGACAGACTATGGCTACACCTTC. It is translated as CASSATDYGYTF.

The chain combines TRBV21-1 with TRBJ2-3; the table's D call of TRBD2 was not tested on the DNA. TRBV21-1 is recorded as a pseudogene. CDR3 length: 14 residues. The CDR3 DNA reads as TGTGCCAGCGCCTGCCCGACTAGCACAGATACGCAGTATTTT. Its protein is CASACPTSTDTQYF.

The rearrangement joins TRBV19 to TRBJ2-7, with D tentatively TRBD2 (6 bases). This CDR3 comprises 14 residues. V lost 2 bases, J lost 4 bases, and 12 bases lay in between. Germline CDR1 LNHDA, CDR2 SQIVND (reference sequence). The CDR3 sequence: CASSILGRVYEQYF. The CDR3 nucleotides are TGTGCCAGTAGTATACTCGGGAGAGTGTACGAGCAGTACTTC.

This clone was observed a single time. This chain links TRBV7-2 with TRBJ1-2, with D unresolved. Germline CDR1 and CDR2: SGHTA and FQGNSA. The CDR3 consists of 16 residues. Trimming cost V 5 bases and J 3 bases, with 19 bases left between them. CDR3 coding DNA: TGTGCCAGCAGCCCCCGTGAGCTACAGTGGGACTATGGCTACACCTTC. It encodes CASSPRELQWDYGYTF.

V and J are TRBV4-1 and TRBJ1-2; no clear D gene. Trimming removed 2 bases from V and 4 bases from J, with 11 bases in between. CDR1 and CDR2 from the germline V gene are MGHRA and YSYEKL. The length of the CDR3 is 14 residues. Here the CDR3 DNA reads TGCGCCAGCAGCCAAATTACAGCCCGCTATGGCTACACCTTC. Its protein is CASSQITARYGYTF.

The chain links TRBV15 to TRBJ2-7; perhaps TRBD2 as D (6 bases). The CDR3 totals 14 residues. Trimming stripped 4 bases from V and 0 bases from J, with 10 bases between. Germline CDR1 is LNHNV and CDR2 is YYDKDF (reference sequence). Written as DNA, the CDR3 is TGTGCCACCAGCACGGAGGGGACCTCCTACGAGCAGTACTTC. This sequence encodes CATSTEGTSYEQYF.

V and J are TRBV19 and TRBJ1-2; 8 nucleotides match TRBD1. The V segment lost 4 bases and the J segment 4 bases; nucleotides outside the gene matches: 8. The CDR3 runs 15 residues. Per germline, CDR1 LNHDA and CDR2 SQIVND (reference sequence). The CDR3 region has the DNA TGTGCCAGTAGTACTTGGGACAGGCTGGCCTATGGCTACACCTTC. This codes for CASSTWDRLAYGYTF.

The genes are TRBV9 and TRBJ2-1; 12 positions match TRBD2. Germline CDR1 reads SGDLS; CDR2 reads YYNGEE. V shed 0 bases and J 0 bases; nucleotides not matched to a gene: 7. The CDR3 sequence is 19 residues long. The CDR3 nucleotides read TGTGCCAGCAGCGTAGAAGGGGGACTAGCGGGTTTCTCCTACAATGAGCAGTTCTTC. It yields the protein CASSVEGGLAGFSYNEQFF.

The chain has TRBV30 and TRBJ1-5; TRBD1 aligns across 7 bases. Germline trimming cut 3 bases from V and 5 bases from J; bases unmatched to any gene: 4. Germline CDR1 reads GTSNPN; CDR2 reads SVGIG (reference sequence). The CDR3 has 13 amino acids. The CDR3 sequence is CAWSGTADQPQHF. The CDR3, as DNA: TGTGCCTGGAGCGGGACAGCCGATCAGCCCCAGCATTTT.